A selection of T cell receptor beta chains follows, all from one sample in a study of CD8 T cells in ankylosing spondylitis. TCRdb re-analysed the 5' RACE reads in MiXCR, keeping a single row per CDR3 protein. Among about 390,000 distinct CDR3 sequences listed, about a fifth were seen once. Sequencing was performed on blood, either unsorted or a sorted T cell fraction (not recorded which). Receptors originate from a male donor with ankylosing spondylitis. Both conserved end residues are part of each CDR3. D genes are given only for firm matches. Not every row has a clone size; where given, it reads once, few, many or a size class.

cdr3_nt cdr3_aa d_call clone_size j_call v_call
TGTGCCAGCTCACCAATGACAATCTGGGACACCATATATTTT CASSPMTIWDTIYF - few TRBJ1-3 TRBV18
TGCAGTGCTGAGCCCGGGGCAGCTCGCACAGATACGCAGTATTTT CSAEPGAARTDTQYF - - TRBJ2-3 TRBV20-1
TGCGCCAGCAGCTTGAGAGGGGTTACCTACGAGCAGTACTTC CASSLRGVTYEQYF - few TRBJ2-7 TRBV5-1
TGCAGTGCTAGTACAGTTCCCTTGAACACTGAAGCTTTCTTT CSASTVPLNTEAFF - few TRBJ1-1 TRBV20-1
TGCGCCAGCAGCGCGACGCAAACTAATGAAAAACTGTTTTTT CASSATQTNEKLFF - few TRBJ1-4 TRBV5-1
TGTGCCAGCAGCCAAGATTATAGAAATAATCAGCCCCAGCATTTT CASSQDYRNNQPQHF - few TRBJ1-5 TRBV3-1
TGTGCCAGCAGTTTACCGGGCCGGGCTTTAACCTACGAGCAGTACTTC CASSLPGRALTYEQYF - - TRBJ2-7 TRBV28
TGTGCCAGCAGCTCCCCCGGGAGCTCCTACAATGAGCAGTTCTTC CASSSPGSSYNEQFF - - TRBJ2-1 TRBV7-9
TGCGCCAGCAGCTCCCAGGGAGGGACTGAAGCTTTCTTT CASSSQGGTEAFF - many TRBJ1-1 TRBV5-1
TGTGCCAGCAGTTTATCTAGCGGGAGGACGAATGAGCAGTTCTTC CASSLSSGRTNEQFF TRBD2 few TRBJ2-1 TRBV12-3/TRBV12-4
TGCGCCAGCCTTTCCGGGACTAGCGGGCCTACTGCCCCGATGCACTTC CASLSGTSGPTAPMHF TRBD2 - TRBJ2-1 TRBV5-1
TGTGCCAGCAATACAGGGGCTGGAAACACCATATATTTT CASNTGAGNTIYF TRBD1 - TRBJ1-3 TRBV6-1
TGTGCCAGCTCACTTACAGGGGGTGAGAATCAGCCCCAGCATTTT CASSLTGGENQPQHF TRBD1 - TRBJ1-5 TRBV18